Below, 17 T cell receptor beta chains from the same sample are listed, as sequenced in a study of OX40 agonist ivuxolimab in advanced cancers. To prepare the library, the immunoSEQ multiplex PCR assay was applied. The immuneACCESS repertoire file appears here via TCRdb, limited to in-frame rearrangements. These files lack a portion of the clones; in checked studies, under half of the deficit traces to unresolved V genes, and the cause of the others is not known. For this sample there are approximately 39,000 clones; around 80% appear just once. The ten largest clonotypes hold 8.5% to 14% of the sample. The specimen was CD4+ or CD8+ T cells sorted from blood, collected in a trial of the OX40 agonist ivuxolimab. These TCRs come from an adult with an advanced solid tumor such as melanoma, head and neck, liver or kidney cancer.

This clone has only a few counts. This rearrangement joins TRBV18 to TRBJ2-5, with D unclear. Germline-derived CDR1 and CDR2 are KGHSH and LQKENI. The CDR3 extends over 12 amino acids. V gave up 4 bases and J gave up 0 bases, with 3 bases separating them. As DNA, the CDR3 is TGTGCCAGCTCACTCGACCAAGAGACCCAGTACTTC. Protein product: CASSLDQETQYF. The full variable domain, rest sourced from reference TRBV18 and TRBJ2-5, is NAGVMQNPRHLVRRRGQEARLRCSPMKGHSHVYWYRQLPEEGLKFMVYLQKENIIDESGMPKERFSAEFPKEGPSILRIQQVVRGDSAAYFCASSLDQETQYFGPGTRLLVL.

The V gene is TRBV7-9, the J gene TRBJ2-1; TRBD1 agrees at 8 bases. Trimming removed 5 bases from V and 5 bases from J; junction bases left unmatched: 11. Germline values: CDR1 SEHNR, CDR2 FQNEAQ (reference sequence). The CDR3 is 16 residues long. CDR3 loop: CASSPRAGGIDNEQFF. In nucleotides, the CDR3 is TGTGCCAGCAGCCCTCGGGCAGGGGGCATCGACAATGAGCAGTTCTTC.

The V gene is TRBV27, the J gene TRBJ2-2; TRBD1 aligns across 7 bases. Germline CDR1 is MNHEY and CDR2 is SMNVEV (reference sequence). With 5 bases clipped from V and 6 bases from J, the junction kept 9 bases outside the gene matches. The CDR3 has 15 residues. As DNA, the CDR3 is TGTGCCAGCAGTCCCGACAGGGTTTTAGCCGGGGAGCTGTTTTTT. As protein: CASSPDRVLAGELFF.

This chain uses TRBV15 with TRBJ1-1; 7 nucleotides line up with TRBD1. There are 16 residues in the CDR3. V dropped 3 bases and J dropped 3; count of bases not matched to a gene: 10. Germline assignment: CDR1 LNHNV and CDR2 YYDKDF (reference sequence). DNA for the CDR3: TGTGCCACCAGCAGGGGAGGGGGCGGGGAGGACACTGAAGCTTTCTTT. Its translation is CATSRGGGGEDTEAFF.

The rearrangement uses TRBV20-1 and TRBJ2-1; D not resolved. V shed 2 bases and J shed 9 bases, with 8 bases lying between them. Per germline, CDR1 DFQATT and CDR2 SNEGSKA (reference sequence). The CDR3 has 11 amino acids. CDR3 region: CSARKGLEQFF. In DNA, the CDR3 is TGCAGTGCTAGAAAAGGTCTTGAGCAGTTCTTC.

This rearrangement joins TRBV5-1 to TRBJ1-1; 9 positions match TRBD1. Per germline, CDR1 SGHRS and CDR2 YFSETQ. This CDR3 contains 17 residues. Trimming at V came to 2 bases and at J to 5 bases, leaving 13 bases not matched to a gene. The CDR3 protein is CASSLVKQGALGTEAFF. The CDR3 DNA sequence: TGCGCCAGCAGCTTAGTAAAACAGGGGGCTTTGGGAACTGAAGCTTTCTTT.

The chain is built from TRBV4-1 and TRBJ2-5; 12 bases map to TRBD1. This CDR3 has 15 amino acids. CDR1 and CDR2 from the germline V gene are MGHRA and YSYEKL. The V segment lost 1 base and the J segment 6 bases; nucleotides outside the gene matches: 3. CDR3 in DNA: TGCGCCAGCAGCCAAGCGGGACAGGGGGCGCAGACCCAGTACTTC. Amino acids: CASSQAGQGAQTQYF.

The chain carries TRBV10-2 and TRBJ1-1, with 7 bases lining up with TRBD1. The CDR3 has 13 amino acids. The germline CDR1 and CDR2 sequences are WSHSY and SAAADI. V lost 8 bases to trimming and J lost 7 bases; unmatched junction nucleotides: 10. The CDR3 protein is CASDSPGGLEAFF. The DNA for the CDR3 is TGCGCCAGCGATTCCCCAGGGGGGCTTGAAGCTTTCTTT.

V and J are TRBV6-5 and TRBJ1-1; TRBD1 might be the D (6 bases). V gave up 9 bases and J gave up 4 bases, with 12 bases separating them. This CDR3 contains 12 residues. Germline CDR1 MNHEY, CDR2 SVGAGI. The CDR3 reads CASLQGGTEAFF. The CDR3, as DNA: TGTGCCAGTCTACAGGGTGGCACTGAAGCTTTCTTT.

This clone has a single count. The V gene is TRBV7-8, the J gene TRBJ2-7; the match to TRBD2 covers 7 bases. Germline V gene lookup returns CDR1 SGHVS and CDR2 FQNEAQ. CDR3 length equals 14 residues. Trimming cost V 5 bases and J 3 bases; bases outside gene matches: 7. The CDR3 region is CASSRPAGNYEQYF. In DNA form, the CDR3 reads TGTGCCAGCAGCCGCCCAGCGGGGAACTACGAGCAGTACTTC.

The V gene is TRBV6-5, the J gene TRBJ1-3, with a weak D call TRBD1 (5 bases). CDR1 MNHEY and CDR2 SVGAGI come from the germline V gene. V lost 0 bases to trimming and J lost 1 base, with 10 bases between them. This CDR3 comprises 16 residues. CDR3 in amino acids: CASSYSSTGSGNTIYF. The CDR3 DNA is TGTGCCAGCAGTTACTCGAGTACAGGATCTGGAAACACCATATATTTT.

The chain recombines TRBV7-2 with TRBJ2-2, with TRBD2 as a possible D gene (6 bases). Trimming pared 2 bases from V and 6 bases from J, leaving 25 bases between. The CDR3 is 19 amino acids. Germline V gene lookup returns CDR1 SGHTA and CDR2 FQGNSA. CDR3 sequence (DNA): TGTGCCAGCAGCTTAAGGTCCCGGCAGGGCAGGAGGGTTGCCGGGGAGCTGTTTTTT. Its protein is CASSLRSRQGRRVAGELFF. The full variable domain, rest sourced from reference TRBV7-2 and TRBJ2-2, is GAGVSQSPSNKVTEKGKDVELRCDPISGHTALYWYRQSLGQGLEFLIYFQGNSAPDKSGLPSDRFSAERTGGSVSTLTIQRTQQEDSAVYLCASSLRSRQGRRVAGELFFGEGSRLTVL.

The CDR3, as DNA: TGTGCCAGCAGCCAACGTACCCCGGGACTGGGCTCGAATGAGCAGTTCTTC. Its translation: CASSQRTPGLGSNEQFF. This chain connects TRBV14 to TRBJ2-1, with a weak D call TRBD2 (6 bases). Germline V gives CDR1 SGHDN, CDR2 FVKESK. Trimming shortened V by 2 bases and J by 7 bases, and 21 bases separated the two germline ends. This CDR3 has 17 amino acids.

The rearrangement links TRBV7-9 to TRBJ2-7; D is unresolved. V lost 1 base, J lost 4 bases, and 11 bases lay in between. The germline gives CDR1 SEHNR, CDR2 FQNEAQ (reference sequence). The CDR3 spans 14 residues. The CDR3 DNA is TGTGCCAGCAGCTTAGGGGGTTTTGGGTACGAGCAGTACTTC. Its protein product is CASSLGGFGYEQYF.

J is TRBJ1-1 and V is TRBV2; D not certain. Looked up from germline, CDR1 is SNHLY and CDR2 is FYNNEI. V lost 4 bases to trimming and J lost 10 bases, with 13 bases between them. The CDR3 has 12 amino acids. CDR3 DNA sequence: TGTGCCAGCAGTGGCCGGGGAGAGGGAGCTTTCTTT. Protein: CASSGRGEGAFF.

The chain combines TRBV27 with TRBJ2-3; 8 nucleotides agree with TRBD2. The CDR3 has 15 amino acids. The V gene's germline CDR1 is MNHEY and CDR2 SMNVEV (reference sequence). V was pared by 7 bases and J by 2 bases, with 8 bases of the junction left unmatched. The CDR3 DNA reads as TGTGCCAGCACTCGGGGGGGCCGCGACACAGATACGCAGTATTTT. Encoded protein: CASTRGGRDTDTQYF.

This clone rates as medium-sized. The chain employs TRBV19 and TRBJ1-2, with D possibly being TRBD1 (6 bases). The CDR3 is 16 amino acids. V lost 0 bases and J 3 bases, leaving 14 bases between the germline ends. The germline V gene has CDR1 LNHDA and CDR2 SQIVND (reference sequence). CDR3 sequence reads: CASSIERRGVDYGYTF. CDR3 in DNA: TGTGCCAGTAGTATAGAAAGAAGGGGGGTAGACTATGGCTACACCTTC.